These T cell receptor beta chains were read from a single sample in a study of cytomegalovirus exposure and HLA in healthy donors. Some clones are missing from TCRdb's copy, which holds only in-frame ones; the method was immunoSEQ multiplex PCR. Seen here are around 130,000 clones, roughly 78% observed once, and the top ten hold over 2.5%. What was sequenced was PBMCs. The receptors originated from a male donor in good health and CMV-seronegative. The CDR3 runs from the conserved cysteine through the conserved F or W. A D gene is named only where the DNA matches it firmly. Rows may omit the clone size; those that give it use once, few, many or a size class.

>16|NA|TRBJ1-6|NA|TRBV7-6
TGTGCCAGCAGCTTTGAGGAAAGGAGGCCAGATTCACCCCTCCACTTT
CASSFEERRPDSPLHF
>16|NA|TRBJ2-1|NA|TRBV4-3
TGCGCCAGCAGCCAAGCTCTACAGAACTCCTACAATGAGCAGTTCTTC
CASSQALQNSYNEQFF
>13|NA|TRBJ2-7|TRBD1|TRBV5-1
TGCGCCAGCAGCTGGACAGGTAGTTACGAGCAGTACTTC
CASSWTGSYEQYF
>15|few|TRBJ2-3|TRBD2|TRBV5-4
TGTGCCAGCAAGGGACTAGCGGGAGTCCAAGATACGCAGTATTTT
CASKGLAGVQDTQYF
>14|NA|TRBJ2-1|NA|TRBV7-9
TGTGCCAGCAGCCCCCCCGGGACCTACAATGAGCAGTTCTTC
CASSPPGTYNEQFF
>14|NA|TRBJ1-5|TRBD1|TRBV6-1
TGTGCCAGCAGACGGACAGGGGGTAATCAGCCCCAGCATTTT
CASRRTGGNQPQHF
>14|few|TRBJ1-1|TRBD1|TRBV7-3
TGTGCCAGCAGCTCCTGGGACAGTGAAAGTGAGGCTTTCTTT
CASSSWDSESEAFF
>15|NA|TRBJ1-1|NA|TRBV15
TGTGCCACCAGCAGAGGATCCCCCCCCAGGGCTGAAGCTTTCTTT
CATSRGSPPRAEAFF
>14|NA|TRBJ2-7|TRBD1|TRBV4-2
TGTGCCAGCAGCCGTCACAGGGGGAACTACGAGCAGTACTTC
CASSRHRGNYEQYF
>13|NA|TRBJ2-3|NA|TRBV4-1
TGCGCCAGCAGCCCACGGGTCACAGATACGCAGTATTTT
CASSPRVTDTQYF
>12|NA|TRBJ2-3|NA|TRBV6-1
TGTGCCGTAGCAGTATTCACAGATACGCAGTATTTT
CAVAVFTDTQYF
>17|NA|TRBJ1-2|NA|TRBV4-2
TGTGCCAGCAGCCAAGATCCGATGACAGCAGATTACTATGGCTACACCTTC
CASSQDPMTADYYGYTF
>14|NA|TRBJ2-1|TRBD1|TRBV6-4
TGTGCCAGCGCATACTGGACAGGGGACAATGAGCAGTTCTTC
CASAYWTGDNEQFF
>15|NA|TRBJ1-2|NA|TRBV9
TGTGCCAGCAGCGTAGGTCCAGGGTGGGGCTATGGCTACACCTTC
CASSVGPGWGYGYTF
>15|few|TRBJ2-5|TRBD1|TRBV4-2
TGTGCCAGCAGCCTTCCGGGACAGGGGGTGGAGACCCAGTACTTC
CASSLPGQGVETQYF
>15|NA|TRBJ2-2|TRBD1|TRBV5-1
TGCGCCAGCCAACAGGGGGCGTTGGACACCGGGGAGCTGTTTTTT
CASQQGALDTGELFF
>12|once|TRBJ2-3|NA|TRBV9
TGTGCCAGCAGCGCCCTATCAGATACGCAGTATTTT
CASSALSDTQYF
>17|NA|TRBJ1-2|NA|TRBV15
TGTGCCACCAGCAGAGATATAGCTCCCATTAGGATCTATGGCTACACCTTC
CATSRDIAPIRIYGYTF
>15|once|TRBJ1-4|TRBD1|TRBV12-5
TGTGCTAGTGGTGGGGGACAGGGCGAGGGTGAAAAACTGTTTTTT
CASGGGQGEGEKLFF
>15|NA|TRBJ1-2|TRBD1|TRBV7-2
TGTGCCAGCAGCTTAGGAGGACAGGGCGGCTATGGCTACACCTTC
CASSLGGQGGYGYTF
>14|NA|TRBJ1-4|NA|TRBV2
TGTGCCAGCACCGAAGGGTACAGGGATGAAAAACTGTTTTTT
CASTEGYRDEKLFF
>14|NA|TRBJ1-6|NA|TRBV6-5
TGTGCCAGCAGTTGGGGCAGGAATAATTCACCCCTCCACTTT
CASSWGRNNSPLHF
>13|NA|TRBJ2-5|NA|TRBV5-6
TGTGCCAGCAGCTTCAGGGTGCGGGAGACCCAGTACTTC
CASSFRVRETQYF
>15|NA|TRBJ2-2|NA|TRBV5-1
TGCGCCAGCAGCGCCAGACGGGGAGGTACCGGGGAGCTGTTTTTT
CASSARRGGTGELFF